This TCR beta chain was recovered during a study of CD8+ T cells in alopecia areata. Points from the study as a whole: Clonality was higher in lesional than normal scalp, especially in alopecia totalis/universalis.

With regard to this clone: Its specificity is not known.

The authors extracted RNA and reverse transcribed it into cDNA as the sequencing template. The data were produced by immunoSEQ multiplex PCR, yet TCRdb's version contains in-frame clones alone and is incomplete. This repertoire shows about 180,000 clones, approximately 50% found once; its top ten account for 9.5% to 13%. As to treatment: oral pan-JAK inhibitor, 5-10 mg twice daily. This clonotype was obtained from a human donor with alopecia areata. Sequenced material: CD8+ T cells sorted from blood, taken around week 53, from a patient treated with tofacitinib.

For the CDR3, the DNA is TGCAGCGTTGAAGATCGGGTCCCCAGTGAAGCTTTCTTT. Its translation: CSVEDRVPSEAFF. This chain connects TRBV29-1 to TRBJ1-1; D not certain. The CDR3 is 13 amino acids. Trimming pared 0 bases from V and 7 bases from J, leaving 12 bases between. Looked up from germline, CDR1 is SQVTM and CDR2 is ANQGSEA. Combining the CDR3 with reference TRBV29-1 and TRBJ1-1 gives the whole variable domain SAVISQKPSRDICQRGTSLTIQCQVDSQVTMMFWYRQQPGQSLTLIATANQGSEATYESGFVIDKFPISRPNLTFSTLTVSNMSPEDSSIYLCSVEDRVPSEAFFGQGTRLTVV.